This T cell receptor (beta chain) was identified during a study of shared clonotypes between healthy human individuals. Study-level information: Three plates each covered CD4 naive and memory; CD8 naive two, CD8 memory one.

The CDR3 covers 15 residues. V gave up 6 bases and J gave up 0 bases, with 15 bases separating them. The germline gives CDR1 SGHRS, CDR2 YFSETQ. Study-wide findings and caveats: Having only a few donors restricted how much genetic and exposure-history diversity was captured. At large depth, rarefaction still showed sorted-subset sequencing to be incomplete.

The donor cohort consisted entirely of Caucasian adults residing in Nashville, Tennessee. The assay was immunoSEQ multiplex PCR, and TCRdb's table has in-frame clones only and misses some. Among a few million clones listed, about 94% were seen once. A note on this clone: Its antigen remains unidentified.

The receptor comes from a man aged 18 to 29 in good health. The specimen was naive CD4+ T cells sorted from blood. The subset was: CD45RA+ positively selected. This chain joins TRBV5-1 and TRBJ1-1, with D unresolved. The CDR3 sequence is CASTKSGSMNTEAFF. Here the CDR3 DNA reads TGCGCCAGCACCAAATCCGGCAGTATGAACACTGAAGCTTTCTTT.